This entry is about one T cell receptor beta chain. The germline V gene has CDR1 LNHNV and CDR2 YYDKDF (reference sequence). Trimming removed 3 bases from V and 2 bases from J; junction bases left unmatched: 9. The CDR3 is 18 amino acids. These data are taken from a study of technical replicates of blood from a handful of donors. Sequencing used immunoSEQ multiplex PCR; TCRdb keeps in-frame clones, though not all of them. The table records roughly 100,000 clones, 90% to 96% of them present only once. This rearrangement joins TRBV15 to TRBJ2-3, with 12 nucleotides matching TRBD2. Sequenced input: T cells isolated from PBMCs. This TCR came from a human donor in good health. This CDR3 is CATSSYPGTSGYTDTQYF. For the CDR3, the DNA is TGTGCCACCAGCAGTTATCCCGGGACTAGCGGGTACACAGATACGCAGTATTTT.